A selection of T cell receptor beta chains follows, all from one sample in a study of blood T cell repertoires in COVID-19. Assay: immunoSEQ multiplex PCR; the TCRdb copy retains only in-frame clones and omits some. This table holds 57,000 or so clones, 65% to 85% found once. Sequencing was performed on peripheral blood. The receptors come from a woman aged 80 or over with active or convalescent COVID-19. CDR3s include the opening cysteine and the closing phenylalanine or tryptophan. The D gene is left open where the match is weak. Expanded clones get a size class; other rows say once, few or many, or leave the size out.

clone size: few
V gene: TRBV7-9
D gene: TRBD1
J gene: TRBJ1-2
CDR3 protein: CASSSGQVYGYTF
CDR3 DNA: TGTGCCAGCAGCTCAGGACAGGTATATGGCTACACCTTC

clone size: .
V gene: TRBV7-2
D gene: TRBD1
J gene: TRBJ1-3
CDR3 protein: CASSSGQVDSGNTIYF
CDR3 DNA: TGTGCCAGCAGCTCGGGACAGGTAGACTCTGGAAACACCATATATTTT

clone size: .
V gene: TRBV11-3
D gene: .
J gene: TRBJ1-2
CDR3 protein: CASSLGSRTDYGYTF
CDR3 DNA: TGTGCCAGCAGCTTGGGCAGTCGCACCGACTATGGCTACACCTTC

clone size: .
V gene: TRBV5-1
D gene: TRBD1
J gene: TRBJ1-1
CDR3 protein: CASRTGDRENTEAFF
CDR3 DNA: TGCGCCAGCAGAACAGGGGACAGGGAGAACACTGAAGCTTTCTTT

clone size: .
V gene: TRBV19
D gene: .
J gene: TRBJ1-2
CDR3 protein: CASSYLAGYSEIGYTF
CDR3 DNA: TGTGCCAGTAGTTATTTGGCAGGTTACAGTGAGATTGGCTACACCTTC

clone size: .
V gene: TRBV9
D gene: TRBD1
J gene: TRBJ1-2
CDR3 protein: CASSAATGGPNYGYTF
CDR3 DNA: TGTGCCAGCAGCGCCGCAACAGGGGGCCCTAACTATGGCTACACCTTC

clone size: .
V gene: TRBV2
D gene: TRBD2
J gene: TRBJ2-3
CDR3 protein: CASSGTRGDTQYF
CDR3 DNA: TGTGCCAGCTCCGGGACTAGGGGAGATACGCAGTATTTT

clone size: .
V gene: TRBV5-4
D gene: .
J gene: TRBJ1-2
CDR3 protein: CASSLPPPASGNYGYTF
CDR3 DNA: TGTGCCAGCAGCTTGCCCCCCCCCGCTTCCGGTAACTATGGCTACACCTTC

clone size: .
V gene: TRBV7-9
D gene: TRBD2
J gene: TRBJ2-1
CDR3 protein: CASSKGLGRNNEQFF
CDR3 DNA: TGTGCCAGCAGCAAGGGACTAGGGAGAAACAATGAGCAGTTCTTC

clone size: .
V gene: TRBV5-1
D gene: .
J gene: TRBJ2-3
CDR3 protein: CASSWSGGKDTQYF
CDR3 DNA: TGCGCCAGCAGCTGGTCAGGGGGGAAAGATACGCAGTATTTT

clone size: .
V gene: TRBV6-6
D gene: .
J gene: TRBJ2-5
CDR3 protein: CASSRLTGGRETQYF
CDR3 DNA: TGTGCCAGCAGCCGACTAACGGGGGGCCGGGAGACCCAGTACTTC

clone size: .
V gene: TRBV18
D gene: .
J gene: TRBJ2-7
CDR3 protein: CASSPHQVGASSSYEQYF
CDR3 DNA: TGTGCCAGCTCACCACACCAGGTAGGGGCCTCCAGCTCCTACGAGCAGTACTTC

clone size: .
V gene: TRBV6-5
D gene: .
J gene: TRBJ1-1
CDR3 protein: CASVPQRGLGAFF
CDR3 DNA: TGTGCCAGCGTCCCCCAGCGGGGTCTAGGAGCTTTCTTT

clone size: .
V gene: TRBV30
D gene: .
J gene: TRBJ1-2
CDR3 protein: CAWSSGGGYTF
CDR3 DNA: TGTGCCTGGAGTTCCGGGGGAGGCTACACCTTC

clone size: .
V gene: TRBV7-2
D gene: .
J gene: TRBJ1-2
CDR3 protein: CASSPPGRAHYGYTF
CDR3 DNA: TGTGCCAGCAGCCCACCGGGCAGGGCCCACTATGGCTACACCTTC

clone size: few
V gene: TRBV10-3
D gene: .
J gene: TRBJ1-2
CDR3 protein: CASGANYGYTF
CDR3 DNA: TGTGCCAGCGGAGCTAACTATGGCTACACCTTC

clone size: .
V gene: TRBV5-1
D gene: TRBD2
J gene: TRBJ2-2
CDR3 protein: CASSLGLAGGPTDSGELFF
CDR3 DNA: TGCGCCAGCAGTTTGGGACTAGCGGGGGGGCCGACGGACAGCGGGGAGCTGTTTTTT

clone size: few
V gene: TRBV5-1
D gene: .
J gene: TRBJ1-1
CDR3 protein: CASSLGYTSLNTEAFF
CDR3 DNA: TGCGCCAGCAGCTTGGGGTACACCTCGTTGAACACTGAAGCTTTCTTT

clone size: few
V gene: TRBV6-5
D gene: .
J gene: TRBJ1-3
CDR3 protein: CASSYGGVGSGNTIYF
CDR3 DNA: TGTGCCAGCAGTTACGGCGGGGTCGGGTCTGGAAACACCATATATTTT

clone size: few
V gene: TRBV2
D gene: TRBD1
J gene: TRBJ1-5
CDR3 protein: CASRAREDRYSNQPQHF
CDR3 DNA: TGTGCCAGCAGGGCCCGAGAGGACAGGTATAGCAATCAGCCCCAGCATTTT

clone size: .
V gene: TRBV27
D gene: TRBD1
J gene: TRBJ1-4
CDR3 protein: CASSQGQGREKLFF
CDR3 DNA: TGTGCCAGCAGTCAGGGACAGGGAAGAGAAAAACTGTTTTTT

clone size: .
V gene: TRBV7-9
D gene: TRBD1
J gene: TRBJ2-7
CDR3 protein: CASSHWDRGYEQYF
CDR3 DNA: TGTGCCAGCAGCCATTGGGACAGGGGCTACGAGCAGTACTTC

clone size: .
V gene: TRBV2
D gene: .
J gene: TRBJ1-1
CDR3 protein: CASSDEGGTEAFF
CDR3 DNA: TGTGCCAGCAGTGATGAAGGGGGCACTGAAGCTTTCTTT

clone size: .
V gene: TRBV5-5
D gene: TRBD1
J gene: TRBJ1-2
CDR3 protein: CASSLAFGQGNGGYTF
CDR3 DNA: TGTGCCAGCAGCTTGGCCTTTGGACAGGGGAATGGGGGCTACACCTTC

clone size: .
V gene: TRBV19
D gene: TRBD1
J gene: TRBJ1-4
CDR3 protein: CASSIISAQGGNEKLFF
CDR3 DNA: TGTGCCAGTAGTATCATCTCGGCTCAGGGGGGAAATGAAAAACTGTTTTTT

clone size: .
V gene: TRBV5-4
D gene: .
J gene: TRBJ2-1
CDR3 protein: CASSQFGGALGNNEQFF
CDR3 DNA: TGTGCCAGCAGCCAGTTCGGCGGGGCCCTCGGGAACAATGAGCAGTTCTTC

clone size: few
V gene: TRBV4-1
D gene: .
J gene: TRBJ1-4
CDR3 protein: CASSQAGYGRANEKLFF
CDR3 DNA: TGCGCCAGCAGCCAAGCGGGCTACGGGAGGGCTAATGAAAAACTGTTTTTT

clone size: .
V gene: TRBV4-1
D gene: .
J gene: TRBJ1-6
CDR3 protein: CASSQDAPTGSSSYNSPLHF
CDR3 DNA: TGCGCCAGCAGCCAAGACGCCCCAACAGGGTCTAGCTCCTATAATTCACCCCTCCACTTT

clone size: .
V gene: TRBV29-1
D gene: .
J gene: TRBJ1-2
CDR3 protein: CSVEEIAGSYTF
CDR3 DNA: TGCAGCGTTGAAGAAATTGCGGGGAGCTACACCTTC

clone size: once
V gene: TRBV29-1
D gene: TRBD1
J gene: TRBJ1-2
CDR3 protein: CSVESWDRANYGYTF
CDR3 DNA: TGCAGCGTTGAAAGTTGGGACAGAGCTAACTATGGCTACACCTTC